The 20 T cell receptor beta chains below all came from one sample that was sequenced in a study of post-analysis software for immune sequencing data (dated by TCRdb to between 2014 and 2016). This specimen's time point label, interpreted: second blood draw from one MS patient after hematopoietic stem cell transplantation. The protocol used for the library was PCR. TCRdb shows the sequencer as Illumina HiSeq 2500. To reduce PCR and sequencing biases, unique molecular identifiers were incorporated into the TCR beta cDNA libraries. The public reads were reanalyzed by TCRdb: fastp trimming at Q25, MiXCR alignment, in-frame beta chains only. When rows share a CDR3 protein, they turn into one entry using the most common DNA and genes. Present in this sample are some 160,000 distinct CDR3 sequences, around 36% of which were seen just once. Around 30% of the sample is held by the ten biggest clonotypes. The sample was blood, taken after autologous hematopoietic stem cell transplantation. Receptors originate from a girl aged 10-17 years with multiple sclerosis. Donor details come from another sample of the same person, matched by shared clones.

The J gene is TRBJ2-1, the V gene TRBV7-2, with D possibly TRBD2 on 5 matching bases. V lost 5 bases and J lost 0, with 17 bases in between. Germline V gene sequence: CDR1 SGHTA, CDR2 FQGNSA. The CDR3 consists of 17 residues. CDR3 sequence (DNA): TGTGCCAGCAGCACCCCAACTAGGGCCCGCTCCTACAATGAGCAGTTCTTC. It codes for CASSTPTRARSYNEQFF.

This clonotype was observed once. The chain employs TRBV20-1 and TRBJ2-7, with D tentatively TRBD1 (5 bases). The CDR3 totals 13 residues. V was pared by 5 bases and J by 1 base, with 12 bases between. Germline assignment: CDR1 DFQATT and CDR2 SNEGSKA (reference sequence). This CDR3 reads CSAPGADSYEQYF. The DNA for the CDR3 is TGCAGTGCTCCTGGGGCGGATTCCTACGAGCAGTACTTC.

This clonotype was picked up a small number of times. One base away lies a much larger clone, so this may be a sequencing read error. The rearrangement joins TRBV9 to TRBJ2-7, with 8 bases matching TRBD2. Germline values: CDR1 SGDLS, CDR2 YYNGEE. V was pared by 0 bases and J by 2 bases, with 4 bases of the junction left unmatched. This CDR3 is built from 15 residues. As DNA, the CDR3 is TGTGCCAGCAGCGTAGGTGGTAGCGGGACCTACGAGCAGTACTTC. This sequence encodes CASSVGGSGTYEQYF.

This clonotype has just a few counts. A single base separates this from a much larger clone, so it may be a read error. This rearrangement joins TRBV2 to TRBJ2-1, with no clear D. This CDR3 region has 13 residues. The V end lost 6 bases, the J end lost 9 bases, and 15 bases lay between the germline ends. Germline V CDR1 and CDR2: SNHLY, FYNNEI. CDR3 in amino acids: CASRARGGGEQFF. CDR3 bases: TGTGCCAGCAGGGCTCGTGGTGGCGGTGAGCAGTTCTTC.

This clonotype was counted only a few times. The chain employs TRBV9 and TRBJ2-1, with 7 bases matching TRBD1. The CDR3 contains 17 residues. V shed 3 bases, J shed 5 bases, and the junction held 14 bases outside the gene matches. Germline assignment: CDR1 SGDLS and CDR2 YYNGEE. The CDR3 DNA follows: TGTGCCAGCAGCGCGCCCCCGACAGGGTCCCCTAACAATGAGCAGTTCTTC. Its protein product is CASSAPPTGSPNNEQFF.

This chain links TRBV29-1 with TRBJ2-7; the D is unclear. The CDR3 sequence is 13 residues long. Deletions cut 4 bases from V and 3 bases from J, with 13 bases between. The germline V gene has CDR1 SQVTM and CDR2 ANQGSEA. Written as DNA, the CDR3 is TGCAGCGTTGCGGACCCTCCTATCTACGAGCAGTACTTC. Protein: CSVADPPIYEQYF.

This clonotype was counted a few times. The chain is built from TRBV10-3 and TRBJ2-1; 8 bases agree with TRBD2. The CDR3 sequence is 14 residues long. Germline V gene lookup returns CDR1 ENHRY and CDR2 SYGVKD. V dropped 10 bases and J dropped 8; count of bases not matched to a gene: 13. CDR3 in amino acids: CASASGSVFYEQFF. The CDR3 coding sequence is TGTGCCAGCGCCAGCGGGAGTGTGTTTTATGAGCAGTTCTTC.

This clonotype was found a few times. This chain links TRBV7-9 with TRBJ1-2, with TRBD1 as a possible D gene (6 bases). Trimming removed 4 bases from V and 4 bases from J, with 13 bases in between. From germline, CDR1 is SEHNR and CDR2 FQNEAQ (reference sequence). This CDR3 has 14 residues. The CDR3 loop reads CASSSTWDTYGYTF. In DNA form, the CDR3 reads TGTGCCAGCAGCTCGACTTGGGACACCTATGGCTACACCTTC.

This chain connects TRBV7-2 to TRBJ2-1; D perhaps matches TRBD2 (6 bases). The CDR3 covers 14 residues. Germline V gives CDR1 SGHTA, CDR2 FQGNSA. The V end lost 3 bases, the J end lost 6 bases, and 12 bases lay between the germline ends. CDR3 in DNA: TGTGCCAGCAGCTTTTTGCAGGGAGGCAATGAGCAGTTCTTC. Protein product: CASSFLQGGNEQFF.

This chain uses TRBV4-3 with TRBJ2-1, with no clear D. The V gene's germline CDR1 is LGHNA and CDR2 YSLEER. The germline V and J ends were trimmed by 1 base and 6 bases, with 10 bases remaining between them. The CDR3 extends over 14 amino acids. The CDR3 DNA sequence: TGCGCCAGCAGCCAAGTTGGAACTGCCAATGAGCAGTTCTTC. Amino acids: CASSQVGTANEQFF.

This clonotype was found a few times. The V and J genes are TRBV6-1 and TRBJ1-1, with D uncertain. V was clipped by 8 bases and J by 7 bases, with 17 bases between them. The germline V gene has CDR1 MNHNS and CDR2 SASEGT. The CDR3 loop spans 13 amino acids. The CDR3 here is CASSSGQVDEAFF. CDR3 bases: TGTGCCAGCTCGTCCGGGCAGGTTGATGAAGCTTTCTTT.

This chain links TRBV10-3 with TRBJ2-5, with 9 nucleotides matching TRBD1. With the DNA end fitting TRBJ2-7 better, the J assignment may be wrong. In germline, CDR1 is ENHRY, CDR2 SYGVKD. The CDR3 loop spans 14 amino acids. CDR3 nucleotides: TGTGCCATCAATCCGGGACAGGGACGGTACGAGCAGTACTTC. Translating gives CAINPGQGRYEQYF.

The chain links TRBV7-6 to TRBJ1-1; TRBD1 matches 9 bases. The CDR3 consists of 17 residues. Unmatched junction bases numbered 13, after V lost 3 bases and J lost 5 bases. CDR1 SGHVS and CDR2 FNYEAQ come from the germline V gene. The CDR3 DNA reads as TGTGCCAGCAGCTTCCACGGGACAGGGATAGATGGGACTGAAGCTTTCTTT. Its translation is CASSFHGTGIDGTEAFF.

This chain uses TRBV20-1 with TRBJ1-1, with 7 bases that match TRBD1. CDR1 and CDR2 from the germline V gene are DFQATT and SNEGSKA (reference sequence). The CDR3 sequence is 15 residues long. The ends lost 7 bases at V and 0 bases at J; junction bases unmatched: 11. CDR3: CSDRGGGLMNTEAFF. The DNA for the CDR3 is TGCAGTGACAGGGGCGGGGGGCTAATGAACACTGAAGCTTTCTTT.

The CDR3 here is CASSPRATEAFF. The CDR3 nucleotides read TGTGCCAGCAGTCCGAGGGCGACTGAAGCTTTCTTT. The chain joins TRBV6-6 to TRBJ1-1; D gene unclear. V lost 5 bases and J lost 5, with 9 bases in between. The germline gives CDR1 MNHNY, CDR2 SVGAGI (reference sequence). The CDR3 covers 12 residues.

V is TRBV12-3 or TRBV12-4 and J is TRBJ2-7, with D hard to call. CDR3 size: 13 residues. With 1 base removed from V and 5 bases from J, the gap between germline ends came to 9 bases. The CDR3 loop reads CASSLGRKDEQYF. CDR3 nucleotides: TGTGCCAGCAGTTTAGGTAGGAAAGACGAGCAGTACTTC.

This chain uses TRBV3-1 with TRBJ1-1; TRBD1 aligns across 8 bases. Trimming took 4 bases from V and 1 from J; bases not matched to a gene: 5. The germline V gene encodes CDR1 LGHDT and CDR2 YNNKEL (reference sequence). The CDR3 has 15 residues. The CDR3 protein is CASSLTGGPNTEAFF. The CDR3 DNA sequence: TGTGCCAGCAGCCTAACAGGGGGACCGAACACTGAAGCTTTCTTT.

This clonotype was seen more than once but under ten times. The chain links TRBV20-1 to TRBJ1-5; a weak D match, TRBD1 (5 bases). The CDR3 has 15 amino acids. Germline-derived CDR1 and CDR2 are DFQATT and SNEGSKA (reference sequence). The V end lost 5 bases, the J end lost 4 bases, and 18 bases lay between the germline ends. CDR3 sequence (DNA): TGCAGTGCTCGGAGGGACGAGAGAAGAAATCAGCCCCAGCATTTT. The encoded protein is CSARRDERRNQPQHF.

The chain combines TRBV6-2 or TRBV6-3 with TRBJ1-5; 11 bases agree with TRBD1. Unmatched junction bases numbered 6, after V lost 5 bases and J lost 6 bases. Per the germline V gene, CDR1 is MNHEY and CDR2 is SVGEGT. This CDR3 comprises 15 residues. As DNA, the CDR3 is TGTGCCAGCAGTCGGGACAGGGGGTCGGGTCAGCCCCAGCATTTT. Translating gives CASSRDRGSGQPQHF.

In its sample, this clonotype was seen a few times. V is TRBV3-1 and J is TRBJ2-5; D may be TRBD2 (6 bases). Judging by the DNA end, TRBJ2-7 fits better; the J call may be wrong. Germline values: CDR1 LGHDT, CDR2 YNNKEL (reference sequence). The CDR3 extends over 11 amino acids. This CDR3 is CASSRGNEQYF. As DNA, the CDR3 is TGTGCCAGCAGCCGCGGGAACGAGCAGTACTTC.